This TCR beta chain is drawn from a study of blood T cell repertoires in COVID-19. Background on the study: The United States, Italy and Spain were the sources of the acute and convalescent COVID-19 samples. From T cells, B-cell-depleted T cells, or PBMCs came the material, which was cDNA or gDNA.

This CDR3 is 14 amino acids long. In the original workflow: Estimation of nucleated cell counts was performed using reference gene primer amplification. The repertoire was sequenced with immunoSEQ multiplex PCR; TCRdb's copy has only in-frame clones and lacks some. The D gene and trimming were derived from the DNA, and the V and J assignments and clone size from that table. The table includes 20,000 to 30,000 clones, roughly nine tenths detected once. The material sequenced was peripheral blood. This chain connects TRBV21-1 to TRBJ2-7; the DNA was not compared with TRBD2, the D call given in the table. TRBV21-1 represents a pseudogene. This receptor was obtained from an older man with active COVID-19. The DNA for the CDR3 is TGTGCCAGCAGCATCCGGACTAGCAGTTACGAGCAGTACTTC. It is translated as CASSIRTSSYEQYF.